Listed here is a single T cell receptor (beta chain). Its antigen is not identified. These data are taken from a study of beta chain features in type 1 diabetes. Points from the study as a whole: For Type 1 diabetes patients, all four CD4+ subsets carried TCRB CDR3s that were moderately but significantly shorter. Among type 1 diabetes patients, VDJ junctions had fewer insertions and more deletions.

It was via CD45RO/CCR7/CD25/CD127/CD95/CD27 that CD4+ naive, central memory, regulatory and stem cell-like memory cells were sorted. Sorted populations were all over 98% pure. The whole isolated RNA underwent reverse transcription, so sequencing captured expressed TCRB transcripts. An average of about 3.4 million reads was obtained for naive, central memory and regulatory T cell samples. Profiling relied on immunoSEQ multiplex PCR, and the TCRdb table lists in-frame clones only, not all of them. The sample shows 500,000 to 650,000 clones, 9.5% to 15% of them seen only once. The TCR comes from a man aged 30-40 years with type 1 diabetes. Sample: naive CD4+ T cells from blood.

CDR3 DNA sequence: TGTGCCAGCAGTTTCCCGGGACACACTGGGGCCAACGTCCTGACTTTC. Its translation: CASSFPGHTGANVLTF. This chain links TRBV7-8 with TRBJ2-6; D may be TRBD1 (6 bases). Germline V gene lookup returns CDR1 SGHVS and CDR2 FQNEAQ. The V end was cut by 6 bases, the J end by 2 bases, with 14 bases between. The CDR3 consists of 16 residues.